This TCR beta chain is drawn from a study of blood T cell repertoires in COVID-19. Clones were read by immunoSEQ multiplex PCR, and TCRdb kept only the in-frame ones, dropping some. Of 150,000 to 200,000 clones in the sample, roughly 82% were seen once. CDR3 length equals 17 residues. The trim removed 4 bases at V and 6 bases at J, leaving 10 bases unmatched. Germline V lookup: CDR1 MNHNS, CDR2 SASEGT. The sequencing input was PBMCs or T cells enriched from blood (not recorded which). This receptor was obtained from a man over 45 who had recovered from COVID-19. V gene TRBV6-1 combines with J gene TRBJ1-6; 9 bases are a match to TRBD1. Here the CDR3 DNA reads TGTGCCAGCAGTGGGCAACAGGGGGCGATTAGTAATTCACCCCTCCACTTT. It specifies CASSGQQGAISNSPLHF.